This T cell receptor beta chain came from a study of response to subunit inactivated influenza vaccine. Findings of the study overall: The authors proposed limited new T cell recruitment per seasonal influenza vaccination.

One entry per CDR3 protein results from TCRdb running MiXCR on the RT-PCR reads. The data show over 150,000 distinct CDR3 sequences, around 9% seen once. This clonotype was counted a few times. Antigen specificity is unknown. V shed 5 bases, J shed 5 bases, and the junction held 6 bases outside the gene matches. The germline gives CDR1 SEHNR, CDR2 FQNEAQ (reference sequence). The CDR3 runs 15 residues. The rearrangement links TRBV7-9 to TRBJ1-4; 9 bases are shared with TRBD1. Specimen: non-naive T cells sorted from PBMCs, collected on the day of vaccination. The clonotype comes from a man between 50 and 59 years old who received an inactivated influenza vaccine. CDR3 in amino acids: CASSLQTGGNEKLFF. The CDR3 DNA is TGTGCCAGCAGCCTGCAGACAGGGGGAAATGAAAAACTGTTTTTT.